The following is a T cell receptor beta chain sequence with its context. The antigen is not known. Compared with germline, one end of the junction differs, possibly owing to a read error. These data originate in a study of cytotoxic CD8 clonotypes in ibrutinib-treated CLL. The overall study: The sample average was 255,043 productive templates and more than 90,000 productive rearrangements.

General study results and limits: Sustained-remission and progressing patients were not sampled at matched times. Clonotypes that were public were uncommon, and they contracted or stayed stable on treatment. Clonality measured at baseline exceeded age-matched healthy donors, tracking circulating CD8+ T-cell counts.

Libraries were prepared by immunoSEQ multiplex PCR; TCRdb keeps only in-frame clonotypes and omits some of them. The table has 250,000 to 350,000 clones, more than 70% seen once. Germline CDR1 MNHGY, CDR2 SVAAGI. The CDR3 sequence is 8 residues long. Sequencing was performed on PBMCs, taken at disease progression, from a patient treated with ibrutinib. The TCR sequence derives from a human donor with chronic lymphocytic leukemia. The chain joins TRBV6-9 to TRBJ2-3; D tentatively fits TRBD1 or TRBD2 (5 bases each). CDR3 residues: CASSLGHF. DNA for the CDR3: TGTGCCAGCAGTCTGGGACATTTT.